The 10 T cell receptor beta chains below all came from one sample that was sequenced in a study of shared clonotypes between healthy human individuals. Method: immunoSEQ multiplex PCR; TCRdb's copy keeps in-frame clones and lacks some. The table includes over 100,000 clones, around 65% detected once. The sequenced sample was memory CD8+ T cells sorted from blood. Subset defined: CD45RO+ cells pooled with CCR7-negative TemRA cells. The receptors originated from a young woman in good health.

This clone appeared a few times. This chain connects TRBV5-1 to TRBJ1-1; D not certain. Trimming took 4 bases from V and 0 from J, leaving 10 bases between them. In germline, CDR1 is SGHRS, CDR2 YFSETQ. The CDR3 length is 14 residues. CDR3: CASSPRALNTEAFF. CDR3 DNA: TGCGCCAGCAGCCCTCGGGCCTTGAACACTGAAGCTTTCTTT.

This clone was recorded a few times. The chain recombines TRBV25-1 with TRBJ2-7, with D possibly being TRBD2 (5 bases). Trimming shortened V by 3 bases and J by 2 bases, and 23 bases separated the two germline ends. This CDR3 has 18 residues. Germline V gene data show CDR1 as MGHDK and CDR2 as SYGVNS. CDR3 sequence reads: CASSEAAGFGERTYEQYF. The CDR3 region has the DNA TGTGCCAGCAGTGAGGCCGCGGGTTTCGGGGAAAGAACCTACGAGCAGTACTTC.

The genes are TRBV28 and TRBJ1-1; the D is unclear. Germline V gene lookup returns CDR1 MDHEN and CDR2 SYDVKM. V gave up 3 bases and J gave up 1 base, with 6 bases separating them. The CDR3 is made up of 13 amino acids. In DNA form, the CDR3 reads TGTGCCAGCAGTTTGCTGGGGAACACTGAAGCTTTCTTT. Translated: CASSLLGNTEAFF.

The J gene is TRBJ2-3, the V gene TRBV5-1, with 13 bases matching TRBD2. Germline CDR1 SGHRS, CDR2 YFSETQ. The CDR3 is made up of 18 amino acids. V lost 4 bases, J lost 1 base, and 9 bases stayed unmatched. CDR3 nucleotide sequence: TGCGCCAGCAGCCAAGGACTAGCGGGAGCGTTTGGCACAGATACGCAGTATTTT. Amino acids: CASSQGLAGAFGTDTQYF. Full variable domain (missing parts from reference TRBV5-1 and TRBJ2-3): KAGVTQTPRYLIKTRGQQVTLSCSPISGHRSVSWYQQTPGQGLQFLFEYFSETQRNKGNFPGRFSGRQFSNSRSEMNVSTLELGDSALYLCASSQGLAGAFGTDTQYFGPGTRLTVL.

The chain is built from TRBV9 and TRBJ2-7, with D perhaps TRBD2 (6 bases). The germline gives CDR1 SGDLS, CDR2 YYNGEE. Trimming cost V 0 bases and J 4 bases, with 17 bases left between them. CDR3 size: 16 residues. The CDR3 spells CASSVEPDGTLYEQYF. Written as DNA, the CDR3 is TGTGCCAGCAGCGTAGAGCCCGATGGGACTCTTTACGAGCAGTACTTC.

The V gene is TRBV19, the J gene TRBJ1-1; D is ambiguous. V was clipped by 0 bases and J by 1 base, with 6 bases between them. The CDR3 is made up of 14 amino acids. Per the germline V gene, CDR1 is LNHDA and CDR2 is SQIVND (reference sequence). The CDR3 nucleotides are TGTGCCAGTAGTATAGAGCGGAAGAACACTGAAGCTTTCTTT. Translation gives CASSIERKNTEAFF.

This rearrangement joins TRBV5-6 to TRBJ2-3, with a possible D match to TRBD2 (6 bases). This CDR3 comprises 15 residues. V dropped 3 bases and J dropped 2 bases, with 13 bases sitting between them. Germline-derived CDR1 and CDR2 are SGHDT and YYEEEE. This CDR3 reads CASSSWEANTDTQYF. Written as DNA, the CDR3 is TGTGCCAGCAGCTCCTGGGAGGCCAACACAGATACGCAGTATTTT.

In this sample, this clone turned up once. The V call is TRBV9, the J call TRBJ2-1; possible D gene TRBD1, 5 bases. This CDR3 comprises 16 residues. Trimming stripped 0 bases from V and 5 bases from J, with 15 bases between. Germline CDR1 reads SGDLS; CDR2 reads YYNGEE. CDR3 region: CASSVVPGIRDNEQFF. In DNA form, the CDR3 reads TGTGCCAGCAGCGTAGTTCCCGGCATCAGGGACAATGAGCAGTTCTTC. Drawing the rest from reference TRBV9 and TRBJ2-1, the complete variable domain is DSGVTQTPKHLITATGQRVTLRCSPRSGDLSVYWYQQSLDQGLQFLIQYYNGEERAKGNILERFSAQQFPDLHSELNLSSLELGDSALYFCASSVVPGIRDNEQFFGPGTRLTVL.

V and J are TRBV5-4 and TRBJ2-5; tentatively, D is TRBD2 (5 bases). The germline V and J ends were trimmed by 1 base and 3 bases, with 7 bases remaining between them. This CDR3 spans 13 amino acids. Per the germline V gene, CDR1 is SGHNT and CDR2 is YYREEE (reference sequence). CDR3 coding DNA: TGTGCCAGCAGCTTGTCGGAGGAAGAGACCCAGTACTTC. Protein: CASSLSEEETQYF.

This chain uses TRBV28 with TRBJ1-2; D may be TRBD1 (6 bases). The CDR3 spans 15 residues. V lost 8 bases and J 0 bases, leaving 16 bases between the germline ends. Germline CDR1 reads MDHEN; CDR2 reads SYDVKM. The CDR3 region is CASLRGARSNYGYTF. The CDR3 nucleotides are TGTGCCAGCCTCCGGGGGGCCCGATCTAACTATGGCTACACCTTC.